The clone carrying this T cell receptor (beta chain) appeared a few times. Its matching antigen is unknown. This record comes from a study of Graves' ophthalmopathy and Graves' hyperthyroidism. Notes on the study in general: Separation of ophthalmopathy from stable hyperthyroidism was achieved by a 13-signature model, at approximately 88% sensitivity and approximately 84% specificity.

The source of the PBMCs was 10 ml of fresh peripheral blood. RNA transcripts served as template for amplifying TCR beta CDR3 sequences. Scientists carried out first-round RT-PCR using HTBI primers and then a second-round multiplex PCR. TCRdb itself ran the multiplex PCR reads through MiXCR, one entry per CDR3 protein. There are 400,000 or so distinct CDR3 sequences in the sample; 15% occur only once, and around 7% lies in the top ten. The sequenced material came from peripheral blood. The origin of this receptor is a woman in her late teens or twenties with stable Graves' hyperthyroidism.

The CDR3 protein is CASSEAGASGGLAKNIQYF. The CDR3 DNA sequence: TGTGCCAGCAGTGAAGCGGGGGCTAGCGGGGGGCTAGCCAAAAACATTCAGTACTTC. This chain joins TRBV6-1 and TRBJ2-4; 11 nucleotides agree with TRBD2. The CDR3 length is 19 residues. The ends lost 0 bases at V and 0 bases at J; junction bases unmatched: 7. Germline V gene sequence: CDR1 MNHNS, CDR2 SASEGT.